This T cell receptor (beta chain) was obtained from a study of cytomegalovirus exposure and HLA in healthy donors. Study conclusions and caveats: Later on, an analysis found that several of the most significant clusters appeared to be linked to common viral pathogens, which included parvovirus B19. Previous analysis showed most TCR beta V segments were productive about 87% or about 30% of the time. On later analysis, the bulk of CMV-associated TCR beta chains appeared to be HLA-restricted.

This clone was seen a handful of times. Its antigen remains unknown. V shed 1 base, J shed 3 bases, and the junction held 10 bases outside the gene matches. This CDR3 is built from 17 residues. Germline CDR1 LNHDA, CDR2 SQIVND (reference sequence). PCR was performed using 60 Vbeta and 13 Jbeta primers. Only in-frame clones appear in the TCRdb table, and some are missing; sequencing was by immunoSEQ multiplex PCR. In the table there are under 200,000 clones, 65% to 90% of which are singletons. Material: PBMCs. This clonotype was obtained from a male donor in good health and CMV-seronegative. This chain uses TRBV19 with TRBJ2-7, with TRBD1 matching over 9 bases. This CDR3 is CASSIAGRGTGFYEQYF. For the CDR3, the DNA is TGTGCCAGTAGTATAGCGGGAAGGGGGACAGGGTTCTACGAGCAGTACTTC.